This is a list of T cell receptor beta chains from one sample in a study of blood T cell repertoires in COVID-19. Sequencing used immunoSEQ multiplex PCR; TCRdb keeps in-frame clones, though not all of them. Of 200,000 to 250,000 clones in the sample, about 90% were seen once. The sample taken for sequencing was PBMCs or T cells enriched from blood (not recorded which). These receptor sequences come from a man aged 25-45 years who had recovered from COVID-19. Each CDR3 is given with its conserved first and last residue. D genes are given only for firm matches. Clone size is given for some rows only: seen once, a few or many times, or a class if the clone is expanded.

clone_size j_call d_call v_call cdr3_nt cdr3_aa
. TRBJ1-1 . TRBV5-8 TGTGCCAGCAGCTCTGGACAGAGAAGGAACACTGAAGCTTTCTTT CASSSGQRRNTEAFF
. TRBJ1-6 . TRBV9 TGTGCCAGCAGCGCCCATGATAATTCACCCCTCCACTTT CASSAHDNSPLHF
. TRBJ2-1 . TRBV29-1 TGCAGCGTGGAGGGGGGAGGGAGCAATGAGCAGTTCTTC CSVEGGGSNEQFF
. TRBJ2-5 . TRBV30 TGTGCCTGGAATACAGGACTAAGAGAGACCCAGTACTTC CAWNTGLRETQYF
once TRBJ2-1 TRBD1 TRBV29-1 TGCAGCGTTGTCGACAGGGACTCCTACAATGAGCAGTTCTTC CSVVDRDSYNEQFF
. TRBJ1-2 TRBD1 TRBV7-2 TGTGCCAGCAGCTTAGTACAGGGGACTTGGGATGGCTACACCTTC CASSLVQGTWDGYTF
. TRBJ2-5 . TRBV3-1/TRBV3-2 TGTGCCAGCAGCCAAGTCAACAGGGAACACCACCAAGAGACCCAGTACTTC CASSQVNREHHQETQYF
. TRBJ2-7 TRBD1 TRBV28 TGTGCCAGCAGCCCCGGACAGGGGTACGAGCAGTACTTC CASSPGQGYEQYF
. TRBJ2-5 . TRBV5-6 TGTGCCAGCAGCTCTGGTCCGGGGTCGGCCCAAGAGACCCAGTACTTC CASSSGPGSAQETQYF
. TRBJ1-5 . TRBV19 TGTGCCAGTAAACGGGACACTAATAGCAATCAGCCCCAGCATTTT CASKRDTNSNQPQHF
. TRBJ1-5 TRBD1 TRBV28 TGTGCCAAAAGAACAGGGGAAGGGCAGCCCCAGCATTTT CAKRTGEGQPQHF
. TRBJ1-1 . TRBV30 TGTGCCTGGATTACAGGCCTCCTGAACACTGAAGCTTTCTTT CAWITGLLNTEAFF
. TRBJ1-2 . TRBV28 TGTGCCAGCAGCCCAACAAGATCTTATGGCTACACCTTC CASSPTRSYGYTF
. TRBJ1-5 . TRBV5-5 TGTGCCAGCAGCTTGATGAGTGCGGGGGCTTTTCAGCCCCAGCATTTT CASSLMSAGAFQPQHF
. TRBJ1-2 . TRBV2 TGTGCCAGCAGTGGAAGGCAGGGGATAAACTATGGCTACACCTTC CASSGRQGINYGYTF
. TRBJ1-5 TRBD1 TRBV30 TGTGCCTGTGAACAGGGGGGTAATCAGCCCCAGCATTTT CACEQGGNQPQHF
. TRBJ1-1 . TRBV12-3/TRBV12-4 TGTGCCAGCAGTTTAATAGCAGCATCTGAAGCTTTCTTT CASSLIAASEAFF
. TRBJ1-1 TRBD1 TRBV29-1 TGCAGCGTTGAGGGGACAGGGGGCACTGAAGCTTTCTTT CSVEGTGGTEAFF
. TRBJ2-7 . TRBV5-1 TGCGCCAGCAGCCCACAGGGCTCCTACGAGCAGTACTTC CASSPQGSYEQYF
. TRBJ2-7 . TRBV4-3 TGCGCCAGCAGCCAAGATAACAGTGTGTACGAGCAGTACTTC CASSQDNSVYEQYF
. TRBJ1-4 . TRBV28 TGTGCCTACGGGGGAACTAATGAAAAACTGTTTTTT CAYGGTNEKLFF
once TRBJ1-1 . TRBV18 TGTGCCAGCTCCATACAGGCAAACACTGAAGCTTTCTTT CASSIQANTEAFF
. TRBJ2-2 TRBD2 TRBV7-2 TGTGCCAGCAGCCCCCCCTTGACTAGCGGGGTGGCCGGGGAGCTGTTTTTT CASSPPLTSGVAGELFF
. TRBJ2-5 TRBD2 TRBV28 TGTGCCAGCAGTACTCCGGGACTAGCGGTCCTAGAGACCCAGTACTTC CASSTPGLAVLETQYF
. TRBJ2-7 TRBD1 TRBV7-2 TGTGCCAGCAGCTTAGTGGCAGGGGGCTTGGGCGAGCAGTACTTC CASSLVAGGLGEQYF
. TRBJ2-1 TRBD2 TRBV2 TGTGCCAGCCCAAAGGTTAGCGGGACCTCCTACAATGAGCAGTTCTTC CASPKVSGTSYNEQFF
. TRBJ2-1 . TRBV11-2 TGTGCCAGCAGCCCTGGGGCTAGTAGGTACAATGAGCAGTTCTTC CASSPGASRYNEQFF
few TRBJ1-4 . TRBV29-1 TGCAGCGTTGAAGGGGGAGCAACTAATGAAAAACTGTTTTTT CSVEGGATNEKLFF
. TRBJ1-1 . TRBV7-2 TGTGCCAGCAGCTCTCAGGGGAACGCTGAAGCTTTCTTT CASSSQGNAEAFF
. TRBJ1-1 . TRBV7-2 TGTGCCAGCAGCCAGGACAGGAACACTGAAGCTTTCTTT CASSQDRNTEAFF
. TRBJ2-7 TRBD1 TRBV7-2 TGTGCCAGCAGCTCGGGACAGGCGGGCGAGCAGTACTTC CASSSGQAGEQYF
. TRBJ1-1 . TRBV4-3 TGCGCCAGCAGCCAAGATCTTAGAAGCAGGGAAGCTTTCTTT CASSQDLRSREAFF
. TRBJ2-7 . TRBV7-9 TGTGCCAGCAGCTCGGCGGGAAACTACGAGCAGTACTTC CASSSAGNYEQYF
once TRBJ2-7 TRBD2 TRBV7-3 TGTGCCAGCAGCTTAATGGGAGCGGGGGCTCAAACCTACGAGCAGTACTTC CASSLMGAGAQTYEQYF
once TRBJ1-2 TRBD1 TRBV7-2 TGTGCCAGCAGCTTAGGGACAGGGGGCTCCTATGGCTACACCTTC CASSLGTGGSYGYTF
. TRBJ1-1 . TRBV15 TGTGCCACCAGTCCTCTGACCCTAGGAAACACTGAAGCTTTCTTT CATSPLTLGNTEAFF
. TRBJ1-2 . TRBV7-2 TGTGCCAGCAGCTTATCTCAGGGGATGGGCTATGGCTACACCTTC CASSLSQGMGYGYTF
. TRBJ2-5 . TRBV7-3 TGTGCCAGCAGCTTAAGCCCTAGCGTGACCCAGTACTTC CASSLSPSVTQYF
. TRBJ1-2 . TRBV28 TGTGCCAGCAGTGGCACAGCTAACTATGGCTACACCTTC CASSGTANYGYTF
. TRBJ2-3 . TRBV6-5 TGTGCCAGCAGTTATAGACAGCCCACAGATACGCAGTATTTT CASSYRQPTDTQYF
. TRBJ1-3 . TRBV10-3 TGTGCCATCAGTCAGACAGCTGGAAACACCATATATTTT CAISQTAGNTIYF
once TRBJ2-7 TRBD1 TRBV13 TGTGCCAGCAGCTTAGGCAGGACAGGCGCCTACGAGCAGTACTTC CASSLGRTGAYEQYF
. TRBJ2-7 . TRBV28 TGTGCCAGCAGTTTTAAGTCTGGATCGAGAGAGGGGTACTTC CASSFKSGSREGYF
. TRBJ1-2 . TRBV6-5 TGTGCCAGCAGTTACAGTCAGGGTTATGGCTACACCTTC CASSYSQGYGYTF
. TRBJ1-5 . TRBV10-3 TGTGCCATCAGTGACCTAAATCAGCCCCAGCATTTT CAISDLNQPQHF
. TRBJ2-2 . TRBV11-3 TGTGCCAGCAGCCCGTCAGGGTTGAGCACCGGGGAGCTGTTTTTT CASSPSGLSTGELFF
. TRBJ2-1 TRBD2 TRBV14 TGTGCCAACCCGACTAGCGGGAGGACTGAGCAGTTCTTC CANPTSGRTEQFF
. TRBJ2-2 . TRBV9 TGTGCCAGCAGCGTAGGTTGGGGGCCGGACACCGGGGAGCTGTTTTTT CASSVGWGPDTGELFF
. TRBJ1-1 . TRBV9 TGTGCCAGCAGCCCCGGGTCTGGGACTGAAGCTTTCTTT CASSPGSGTEAFF
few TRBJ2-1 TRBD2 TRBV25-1 TGTGCCAGCAGTGACCCCGGGACTAGGGGTAACAATGAGCAGTTCTTC CASSDPGTRGNNEQFF
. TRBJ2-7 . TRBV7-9 TGTGCCAGCAGCTTACCCAGTTCCTACGAGCAGTACTTC CASSLPSSYEQYF
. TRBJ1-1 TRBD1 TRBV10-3 TGTGCCATCAAAGGACAGGGTGGGACTGAAGCTTTCTTT CAIKGQGGTEAFF
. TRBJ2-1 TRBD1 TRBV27 TGTGCCAGCAGTTTGGACAGGAGGAATGAGCAGTTCTTC CASSLDRRNEQFF